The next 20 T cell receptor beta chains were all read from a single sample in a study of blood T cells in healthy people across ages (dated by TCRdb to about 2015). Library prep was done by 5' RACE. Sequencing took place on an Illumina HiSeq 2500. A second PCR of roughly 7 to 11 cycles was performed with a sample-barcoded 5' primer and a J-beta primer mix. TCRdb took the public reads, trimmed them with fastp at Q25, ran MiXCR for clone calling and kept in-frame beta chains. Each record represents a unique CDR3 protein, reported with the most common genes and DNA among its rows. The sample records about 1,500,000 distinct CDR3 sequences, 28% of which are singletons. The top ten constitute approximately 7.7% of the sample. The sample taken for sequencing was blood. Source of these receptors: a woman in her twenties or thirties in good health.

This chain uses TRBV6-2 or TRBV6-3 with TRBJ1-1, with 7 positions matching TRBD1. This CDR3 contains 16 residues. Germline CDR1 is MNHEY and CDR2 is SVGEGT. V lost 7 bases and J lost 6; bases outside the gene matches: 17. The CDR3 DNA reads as TGTGCCAGCACTTCTCCGCGATGGGGGCAGGGGGCTGAAGCTTTCTTT. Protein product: CASTSPRWGQGAEAFF.

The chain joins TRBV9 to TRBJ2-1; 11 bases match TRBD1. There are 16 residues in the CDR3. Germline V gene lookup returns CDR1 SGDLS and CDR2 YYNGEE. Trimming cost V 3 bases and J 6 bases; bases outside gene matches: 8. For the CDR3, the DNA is TGTGCCAGCAGCGGAGCCGGGACAGGGGGGAGCAATGAGCAGTTCTTC. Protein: CASSGAGTGGSNEQFF.

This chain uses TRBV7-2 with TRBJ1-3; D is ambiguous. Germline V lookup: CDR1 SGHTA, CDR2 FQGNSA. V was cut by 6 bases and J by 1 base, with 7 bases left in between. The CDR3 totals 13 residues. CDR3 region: CASRQPSGNTIYF. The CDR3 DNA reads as TGTGCCAGCAGACAGCCATCTGGAAACACCATATATTTT.

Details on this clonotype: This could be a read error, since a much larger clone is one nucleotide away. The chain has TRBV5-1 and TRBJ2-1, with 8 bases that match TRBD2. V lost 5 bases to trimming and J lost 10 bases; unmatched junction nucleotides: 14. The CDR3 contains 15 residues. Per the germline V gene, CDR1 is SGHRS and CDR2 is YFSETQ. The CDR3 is CASSSLGTRCGEQFF. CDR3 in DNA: TGCGCCAGCAGTTCTCTGGGGACTAGGTGCGGCGAGCAGTTCTTC. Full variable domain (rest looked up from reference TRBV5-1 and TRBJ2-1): KAGVTQTPRYLIKTRGQQVTLSCSPISGHRSVSWYQQTPGQGLQFLFEYFSETQRNKGNFPGRFSGRQFSNSRSEMNVSTLELGDSALYLCASSSLGTRCGEQFFGPGTRLTVL.

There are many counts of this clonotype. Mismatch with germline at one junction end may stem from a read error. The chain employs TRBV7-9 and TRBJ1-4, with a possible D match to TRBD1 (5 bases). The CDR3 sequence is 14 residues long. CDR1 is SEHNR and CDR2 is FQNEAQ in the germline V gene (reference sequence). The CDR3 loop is CASSLGQGIEKLFF. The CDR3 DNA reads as TGTGCCAGCAGTTTAGGGCAGGGTATTGAAAAACTGTTTTTT.

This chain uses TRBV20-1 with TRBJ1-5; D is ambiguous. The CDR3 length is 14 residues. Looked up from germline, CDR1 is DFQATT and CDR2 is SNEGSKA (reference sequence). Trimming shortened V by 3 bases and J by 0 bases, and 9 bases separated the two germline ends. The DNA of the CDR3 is TGCAGTGCTAGTTGGGGAGATAGCAATCAGCCCCAGCATTTT. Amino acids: CSASWGDSNQPQHF.

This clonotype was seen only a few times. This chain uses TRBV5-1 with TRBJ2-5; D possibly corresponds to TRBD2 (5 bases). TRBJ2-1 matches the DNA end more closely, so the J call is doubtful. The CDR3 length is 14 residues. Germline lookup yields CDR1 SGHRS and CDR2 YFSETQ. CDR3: CASSLAANRETQFF. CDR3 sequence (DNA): TGCGCCAGCAGCTTGGCGGCAAATAGGGAGACCCAGTTCTTC.

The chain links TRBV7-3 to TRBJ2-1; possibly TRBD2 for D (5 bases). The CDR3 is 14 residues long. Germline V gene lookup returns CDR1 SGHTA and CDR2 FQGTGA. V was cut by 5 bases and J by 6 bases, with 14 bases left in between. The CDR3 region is CASSAPGLGNEQFF. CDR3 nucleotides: TGTGCCAGCAGCGCGCCCGGACTGGGCAATGAGCAGTTCTTC. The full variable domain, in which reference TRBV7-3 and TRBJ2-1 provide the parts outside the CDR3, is GAGVSQTPSNKVTEKGKYVELRCDPISGHTALYWYRQSLGQGPEFLIYFQGTGAADDSGLPNDRFFAVRPEGSVSTLKIQRTERGDSAVYLCASSAPGLGNEQFFGPGTRLTVL.

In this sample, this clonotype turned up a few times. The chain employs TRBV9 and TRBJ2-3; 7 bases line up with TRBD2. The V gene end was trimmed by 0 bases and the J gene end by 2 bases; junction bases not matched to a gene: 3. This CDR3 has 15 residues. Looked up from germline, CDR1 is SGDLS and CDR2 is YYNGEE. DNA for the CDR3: TGTGCCAGCAGCGTAGGGCTAGCGGACACAGATACGCAGTATTTT. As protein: CASSVGLADTDTQYF.

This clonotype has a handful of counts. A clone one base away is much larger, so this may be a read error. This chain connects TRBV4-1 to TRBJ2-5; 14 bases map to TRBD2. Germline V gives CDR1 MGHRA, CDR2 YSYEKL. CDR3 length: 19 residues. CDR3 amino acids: CASSQVPGLAGVNQEAQYF. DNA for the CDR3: TGCGCCAGCAGCCAAGTCCCGGGACTAGCGGGGGTGAACCAAGAGGCCCAGTACTTC.

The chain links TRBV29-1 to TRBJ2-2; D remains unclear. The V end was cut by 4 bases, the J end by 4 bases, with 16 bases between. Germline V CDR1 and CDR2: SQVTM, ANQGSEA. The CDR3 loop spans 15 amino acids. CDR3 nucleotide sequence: TGCAGCGTTGTAGCAGTAGGGTCGTCCACCGGGGAGCTGTTTTTT. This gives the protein CSVVAVGSSTGELFF.

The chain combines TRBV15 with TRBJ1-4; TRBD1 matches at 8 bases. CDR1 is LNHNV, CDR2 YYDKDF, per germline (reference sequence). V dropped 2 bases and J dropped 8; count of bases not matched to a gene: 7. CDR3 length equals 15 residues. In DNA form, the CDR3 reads TGTGCCACCAGCAGATCTTGGACAGGGTCGGAAAAACTGTTTTTT. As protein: CATSRSWTGSEKLFF. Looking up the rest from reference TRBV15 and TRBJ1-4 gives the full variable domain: DAMVIQNPRYQVTQFGKPVTLSCSQTLNHNVMYWYQQKSSQAPKLLFHYYDKDFNNEADTPDNFQSRRPNTSFCFLDIRSPGLGDTAMYLCATSRSWTGSEKLFFGSGTQLSVL.

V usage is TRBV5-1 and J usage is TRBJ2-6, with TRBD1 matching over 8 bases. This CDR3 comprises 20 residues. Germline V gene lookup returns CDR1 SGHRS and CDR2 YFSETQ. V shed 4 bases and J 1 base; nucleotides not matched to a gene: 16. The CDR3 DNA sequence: TGCGCCAGCAGCGCGACCGCCGGGACAGGTGGTGCATCTGGGGCCAACGTCCTGACTTTC. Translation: CASSATAGTGGASGANVLTF. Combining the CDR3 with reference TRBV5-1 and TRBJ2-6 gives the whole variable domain KAGVTQTPRYLIKTRGQQVTLSCSPISGHRSVSWYQQTPGQGLQFLFEYFSETQRNKGNFPGRFSGRQFSNSRSEMNVSTLELGDSALYLCASSATAGTGGASGANVLTFGAGSRLTVL.

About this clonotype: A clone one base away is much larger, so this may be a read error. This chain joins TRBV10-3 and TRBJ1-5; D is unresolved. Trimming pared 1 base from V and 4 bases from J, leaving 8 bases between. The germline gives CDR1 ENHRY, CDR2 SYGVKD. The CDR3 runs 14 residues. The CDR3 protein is CAISEWQINQPQHF. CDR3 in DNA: TGTGCCATCAGTGAGTGGCAGATAAATCAGCCCCAGCATTTT.

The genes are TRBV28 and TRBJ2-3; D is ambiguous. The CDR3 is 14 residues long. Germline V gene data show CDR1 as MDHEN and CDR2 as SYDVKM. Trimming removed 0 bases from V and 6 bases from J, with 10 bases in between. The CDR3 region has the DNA TGTGCCAGCAGTTTATGGGGCTCTGGGGATACGCAGTATTTT. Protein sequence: CASSLWGSGDTQYF.

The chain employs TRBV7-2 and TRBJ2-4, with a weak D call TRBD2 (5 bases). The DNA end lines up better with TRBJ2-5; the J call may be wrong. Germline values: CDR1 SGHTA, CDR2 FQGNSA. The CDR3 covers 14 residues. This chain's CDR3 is CASSDRGRQETQYF. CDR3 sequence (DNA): TGTGCCAGCAGCGACCGGGGAAGACAAGAGACCCAGTACTTC.

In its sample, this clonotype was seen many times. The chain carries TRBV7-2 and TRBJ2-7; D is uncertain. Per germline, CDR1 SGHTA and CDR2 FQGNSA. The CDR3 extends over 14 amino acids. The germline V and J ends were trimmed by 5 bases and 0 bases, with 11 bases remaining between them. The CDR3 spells CASSRDWVSYEQYF. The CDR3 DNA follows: TGTGCCAGCAGCCGCGACTGGGTCTCCTACGAGCAGTACTTC.

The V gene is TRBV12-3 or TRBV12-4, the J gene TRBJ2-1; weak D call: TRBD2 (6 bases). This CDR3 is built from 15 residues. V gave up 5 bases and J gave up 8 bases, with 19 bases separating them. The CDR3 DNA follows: TGTGCCAGCAGTAATCGAGGAGGGGCTCTCTATGAGCAGTTCTTC. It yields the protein CASSNRGGALYEQFF.

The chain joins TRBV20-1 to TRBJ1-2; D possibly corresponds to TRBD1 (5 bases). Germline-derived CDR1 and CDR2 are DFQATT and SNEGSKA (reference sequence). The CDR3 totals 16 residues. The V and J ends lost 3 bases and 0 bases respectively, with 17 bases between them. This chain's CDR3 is CSASDSATASNYGYTF. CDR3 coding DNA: TGCAGTGCTAGCGACTCCGCGACAGCATCTAACTATGGCTACACCTTC.

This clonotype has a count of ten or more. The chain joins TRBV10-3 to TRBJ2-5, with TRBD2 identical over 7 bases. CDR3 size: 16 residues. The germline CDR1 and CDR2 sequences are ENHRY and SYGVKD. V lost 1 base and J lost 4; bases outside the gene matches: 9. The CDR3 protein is CAISEFPGGSGETQYF. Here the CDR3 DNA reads TGTGCCATCAGTGAGTTCCCCGGGGGGTCTGGAGAGACCCAGTACTTC.